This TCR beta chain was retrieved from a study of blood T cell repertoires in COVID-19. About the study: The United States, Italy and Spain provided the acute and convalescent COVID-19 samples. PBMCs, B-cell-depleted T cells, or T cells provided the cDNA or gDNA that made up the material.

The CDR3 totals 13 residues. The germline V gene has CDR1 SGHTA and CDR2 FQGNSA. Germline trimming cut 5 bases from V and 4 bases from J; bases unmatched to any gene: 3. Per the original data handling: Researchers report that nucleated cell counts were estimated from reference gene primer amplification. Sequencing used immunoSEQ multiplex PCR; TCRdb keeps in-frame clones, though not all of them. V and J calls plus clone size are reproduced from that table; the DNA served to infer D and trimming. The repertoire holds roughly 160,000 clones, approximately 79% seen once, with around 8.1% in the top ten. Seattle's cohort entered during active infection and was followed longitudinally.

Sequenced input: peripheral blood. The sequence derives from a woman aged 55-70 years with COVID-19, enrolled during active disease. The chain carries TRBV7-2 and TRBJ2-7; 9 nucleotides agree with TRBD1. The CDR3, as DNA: TGTGCCAGCAGCCGGGACAGGGTATACGAGCAGTACTTC. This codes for CASSRDRVYEQYF.